This T cell receptor (beta chain) was sequenced in a study of Ad26.COV2.S vaccination and SARS-CoV-2 variants. At the level of the study: Within the COV1001 Ad26.COV2.S trial arm, the donor was enrolled. Participants got Ad26.COV2.S intramuscularly, once or twice 56 days apart. General study results and limits: Spike-specific responses of CD8+ and CD4+ T cells were reported to display substantial breadth after vaccination.

Germline values: CDR1 MDHEN, CDR2 SYDVKM. V was shortened by 11 bases and J by 5 bases, with 15 bases between the two germline ends. This CDR3 is built from 12 residues. Sequencing was performed with immunoSEQ multiplex PCR; in TCRdb, only in-frame clones are kept and a portion is missing. The table records some 450,000 clones, 90% of them present only once. With respect to this clone: Its antigen remains unknown.

Treatment reported: about 20 received Ad26.COV2.S at low or high dose, single or two shots; about five received placebo; per-sample allocation not given. Day 63 after the first injection of vaccine or placebo was the sampling time. Built on an Ad26 vector, the vaccine expressed Wuhan-strain SARS-CoV-2 spike. J is TRBJ2-5 and V is TRBV28; D may be TRBD1 or TRBD2 (6 bases each). The TCR sequence derives from a person aged 18-60 years who received the Ad26.COV2.S COVID-19 vaccine or a placebo. Specimen: peripheral blood, collected in a trial of Ad26.COV2.S vaccine versus placebo. The CDR3 DNA is TGTGCCCCCGTGGGGGCGGGGGAGACCCAGTACTTC. The encoded protein is CAPVGAGETQYF.